The next 30 T cell receptor beta chains were all read from a single sample in a study of blood T cells in healthy people across ages. Alongside a J-beta primer mix, a sample-barcoded 5' primer served in a second PCR lasting roughly 7 to 11 cycles. TCRdb re-called the 5' RACE reads with MiXCR, one entry per CDR3 protein. The repertoire holds 650,000 to 800,000 distinct CDR3 sequences, with around 45% as singletons. The sequenced material came from blood. These receptors were obtained from a man aged 55 to 70 in good health.

This clonotype has just a few counts. The chain is built from TRBV7-8 and TRBJ2-1, with 7 bases that match TRBD2. CDR1 and CDR2 from the germline V gene are SGHVS and FQNEAQ. V gave up 5 bases and J gave up 1 base; unmatched junction bases: 8. The CDR3 is 16 amino acids. CDR3 amino acids: CASSPGGDWSYNEQFF. DNA of the CDR3: TGTGCCAGCAGCCCTGGGGGGGACTGGTCCTACAATGAGCAGTTCTTC. Full variable domain (missing parts from reference TRBV7-8 and TRBJ2-1): GAGVSQSPRYKVAKRGQDVALRCDPISGHVSLFWYQQALGQGPEFLTYFQNEAQLDKSGLPSDRFFAERPEGSVSTLKIQRTQQEDSAVYLCASSPGGDWSYNEQFFGPGTRLTVL.

This clonotype was picked up a small number of times. The chain combines TRBV7-2 with TRBJ2-5, with 9 bases fitting TRBD2. With 5 bases clipped from V and 5 bases from J, the junction kept 9 bases outside the gene matches. CDR1 is SGHTA and CDR2 is FQGNSA in the germline V gene. The CDR3 is made up of 15 amino acids. The CDR3 region has the DNA TGTGCCAGCAGCGAACAAGCGGGGGGTCGGGAGACCCAGTACTTC. Encoded protein: CASSEQAGGRETQYF.

The genes are TRBV10-3 and TRBJ1-6; D not resolved. Per germline, CDR1 ENHRY and CDR2 SYGVKD. The CDR3 loop spans 13 amino acids. Trimming pared 6 bases from V and 9 bases from J, leaving 12 bases between. Written as DNA, the CDR3 is TGTGCCATCAGGGGCTTAGAGGGTTCACCCCTCCACTTT. Translated: CAIRGLEGSPLHF.

About this clonotype: The junction differs from germline at one of its ends, possibly a read error. The rearrangement uses TRBV29-1 and TRBJ2-7; D not certain. Per the germline V gene, CDR1 is SQVTM and CDR2 is ANQGSEA. The CDR3 length is 11 residues. CDR3 in DNA: TGCAGCGTTATTCGGAGCTACGAGCGGTACTTC. Translating gives CSVIRSYERYF.

The sample holds a few counts of this clonotype. The CDR3 loop reads CASSLNRGSSYEQYF. CDR3 DNA: TGTGCCAGCAGCTTAAACAGGGGTAGTTCGTACGAGCAGTACTTC. The chain recombines TRBV11-2 with TRBJ2-7, with 7 positions matching TRBD1. With V trimmed by 2 bases and J by 4 bases, 8 bases remained unmatched. There are 15 residues in the CDR3. From germline, CDR1 is SGHAT and CDR2 FQNNGV.

The chain is built from TRBV7-2 and TRBJ1-6; 7 bases are shared with TRBD1. CDR1 SGHTA and CDR2 FQGNSA come from the germline V gene. CDR3 length: 15 residues. Unmatched junction bases numbered 5, after V lost 4 bases and J lost 5 bases. The CDR3 DNA is TGTGCCAGCAGCTACGCAGGGGGGAATAATTCACCCCTCCACTTT. Protein: CASSYAGGNNSPLHF. Together with reference TRBV7-2 and TRBJ1-6, the CDR3 gives the full variable domain: GAGVSQSPSNKVTEKGKDVELRCDPISGHTALYWYRQSLGQGLEFLIYFQGNSAPDKSGLPSDRFSAERTGGSVSTLTIQRTQQEDSAVYLCASSYAGGNNSPLHFGNGTRLTVT.

For the CDR3, the DNA is TGTGCCAGCAGTGGAGGAGACGGTTATCAGCCCCAGCATTTT. Translating gives CASSGGDGYQPQHF. This chain links TRBV6-1 with TRBJ1-5; the D is unclear. The CDR3 has 14 residues. Germline loops: CDR1 MNHNS, CDR2 SASEGT. V gave up 4 bases and J gave up 5 bases, with 12 bases separating them.

In this sample, this clonotype turned up many times. The chain recombines TRBV21-1 with TRBJ2-1. TRBV21-1 is an annotated pseudogene. The CDR3 spans 14 residues. Here the CDR3 DNA reads TGTGCCAGCAGTTTAAAGAAGCGCGTAAATGAGCAGTTCTTC. Protein sequence: CASSLKKRVNEQFF.

There are a few counts of this clonotype. The rearrangement joins TRBV4-3 to TRBJ2-7; D remains unclear. With 3 bases removed from V and 1 base from J, the gap between germline ends came to 16 bases. The length of the CDR3 is 16 residues. Germline assignment: CDR1 LGHNA and CDR2 YSLEER. CDR3 bases: TGCGCCAGCAGCCAGGCCACAACAGCCCGTTCCTACGAGCAGTACTTC. The encoded protein is CASSQATTARSYEQYF.

The CDR3 reads CASSQDFGTGYNEQFF. In DNA form, the CDR3 reads TGCGCCAGCAGCCAAGATTTTGGGACAGGATACAATGAGCAGTTCTTC. The chain joins TRBV4-3 to TRBJ2-1; TRBD1 aligns across 8 bases. Germline loops: CDR1 LGHNA, CDR2 YSLEER. The CDR3 is 16 amino acids. J was trimmed by 4 bases and V by 0 bases; bases with no gene match: 5.

This chain links TRBV5-1 with TRBJ1-5; 12 bases are a match to TRBD1. Germline V gene lookup returns CDR1 SGHRS and CDR2 YFSETQ. The J segment lost 7 bases and the V segment lost 5 bases, leaving 7 bases of the junction unmatched. The CDR3 totals 15 residues. In DNA, the CDR3 is TGCGCCAGCAGATCCGGGACAGGGGGCGGGCAGCCCCAGCATTTT. This translates into CASRSGTGGGQPQHF.

This clonotype appeared many times. The J gene is TRBJ2-7, the V gene TRBV4-3, with a weak D call TRBD1 (6 bases). The V gene lost 0 bases and the J gene lost 4 bases, with 13 bases spanning the gap. Germline values: CDR1 LGHNA, CDR2 YSLEER. CDR3 length equals 15 residues. The CDR3 here is CASSQDSNREYEQYF. The DNA for the CDR3 is TGCGCCAGCAGCCAAGATAGTAACAGGGAATACGAGCAGTACTTC.

The CDR3 region is CASSLPSPEQFF. The CDR3 nucleotides are TGTGCCAGCAGCTTGCCCTCCCCCGAGCAGTTCTTC. V is TRBV7-2 and J is TRBJ2-1; D gene uncertain. Per germline, CDR1 SGHTA and CDR2 FQGNSA. This CDR3 region has 12 residues. V lost 3 bases to trimming and J lost 10 bases, with 10 bases between them. The full variable domain, with the rest looked up from reference TRBV7-2 and TRBJ2-1, is GAGVSQSPSNKVTEKGKDVELRCDPISGHTALYWYRQSLGQGLEFLIYFQGNSAPDKSGLPSDRFSAERTGGSVSTLTIQRTQQEDSAVYLCASSLPSPEQFFGPGTRLTVL.

Turning to this clonotype: This sequence may be a read error, since a much larger clone differs from it by one base. V gene TRBV25-1 combines with J gene TRBJ2-5, with 8 bases that match TRBD2. Germline loops: CDR1 MGHDK, CDR2 SYGVNS. This CDR3 contains 15 residues. The junction had 8 bases not matched to a gene; V was cut back by 8 bases and J by 0 bases. The CDR3 region has the DNA TGTGCCAGCGGTAGACCAGCGGGGGACCAAGAGACCCAGTACTTC. Protein: CASGRPAGDQETQYF.

The V gene is TRBV10-2, the J gene TRBJ2-7; D perhaps matches TRBD1 (6 bases). V dropped 7 bases and J dropped 6 bases, with 16 bases sitting between them. CDR3 length: 13 amino acids. CDR1 is WSHSY, CDR2 SAAADI, per germline. CDR3 amino acids: CASKGAGTIEQYF. CDR3 nucleotides: TGCGCCAGCAAAGGGGCCGGGACAATCGAGCAGTACTTC.

V and J are TRBV29-1 and TRBJ1-4; 9 bases agree with TRBD1. Germline lookup yields CDR1 SQVTM and CDR2 ANQGSEA. Trimming took 6 bases from V and 13 from J; bases not matched to a gene: 12. This CDR3 region has 13 residues. This CDR3 is CSVSGTGLSGLFF. The CDR3 DNA is TGCAGCGTCTCGGGGACAGGGTTGTCAGGACTGTTTTTT.

This clonotype showed up just a few times. CDR3 residues: CSVELSPGGTQYF. In DNA, the CDR3 is TGCAGCGTTGAACTATCCCCGGGGGGGACCCAGTACTTC. This chain uses TRBV29-1 with TRBJ2-5; 7 bases fit TRBD2. Germline lookup yields CDR1 SQVTM and CDR2 ANQGSEA. V dropped 2 bases and J dropped 7; count of bases not matched to a gene: 7. The CDR3 loop spans 13 amino acids.

This clonotype has at least ten counts. This chain uses TRBV11-2 with TRBJ2-1; D might be TRBD1 (6 bases). Germline lookup yields CDR1 SGHAT and CDR2 FQNNGV. This CDR3 has 14 residues. V was trimmed by 5 bases and J by 1 base, leaving 9 bases between them. The CDR3 nucleotides read TGTGCCAGCAGCCCGGGACAATCCTACAATGAGCAGTTCTTC. Amino acids: CASSPGQSYNEQFF.

A note on this clonotype: A read error may explain this, as a much larger clone is one base away. V is TRBV29-1 and J is TRBJ2-5; the match to TRBD2 covers 7 bases. The CDR3 spans 12 residues. Germline V CDR1 and CDR2: SQVTM, ANQGSEA. CDR3: CGVAGGKETQYF. The CDR3 coding sequence is TGCGGCGTTGCCGGGGGGAAAGAGACCCAGTACTTC.

The chain joins TRBV10-3 to TRBJ2-3, with a possible D match to TRBD2 (6 bases). This CDR3 has 15 amino acids. V was shortened by 5 bases and J by 3 bases, with 15 bases between the two germline ends. The V gene's germline CDR1 is ENHRY and CDR2 SYGVKD. The CDR3 sequence is CAISKGRGLTDTQYF. The CDR3 coding sequence is TGTGCCATCAGTAAGGGGCGGGGTCTGACAGATACGCAGTATTTT.

The rearrangement joins TRBV18 to TRBJ2-3, with 7 bases identical to TRBD1. Trimming cost V 3 bases and J 3 bases; bases outside gene matches: 3. CDR1 is KGHSH, CDR2 LQKENI, per germline. The CDR3 covers 14 residues. CDR3 sequence: CASSPIRGTDTQYF. DNA of the CDR3: TGTGCCAGCTCACCGATCAGGGGGACAGATACGCAGTATTTT.

This clonotype was seen only once. A much larger clone is a single base away; this may be a read error. The DNA for the CDR3 is TGCGCCTGCAGCCCCGGTGGTGGGGACAAAAACATTCAGTACTTC. Residues: CACSPGGGDKNIQYF. The rearrangement links TRBV5-1 to TRBJ2-4, with D uncertain. The CDR3 is 15 residues long. In germline, CDR1 is SGHRS, CDR2 YFSETQ.

The chain recombines TRBV30 with TRBJ1-1; a possible D gene is TRBD1 (6 bases). This CDR3 comprises 14 residues. Germline lookup yields CDR1 GTSNPN and CDR2 SVGIG (reference sequence). The ends were cut back, 3 bases at V and 0 bases at J, with 11 bases in the middle. CDR3 amino acids: CAWRGGRVNTEAFF. For the CDR3, the DNA is TGTGCCTGGAGAGGGGGGCGGGTGAACACTGAAGCTTTCTTT.

The chain joins TRBV20-1 to TRBJ2-1, with TRBD2 matching 8 bases. The germline CDR1 and CDR2 sequences are DFQATT and SNEGSKA (reference sequence). J lost 8 bases, V lost 2 bases, and 5 bases had no gene match. The CDR3 sequence is 13 residues long. The CDR3 loop reads CSARSGLAHEQFF. The CDR3 region has the DNA TGCAGTGCTAGATCTGGACTAGCACATGAGCAGTTCTTC.

This clonotype was recorded only once. This chain uses TRBV2 with TRBJ2-4; no firm D call. The last part of the DNA fits TRBJ2-7 better; the J call may be wrong. The CDR3 is made up of 13 amino acids. The germline V gene has CDR1 SNHLY and CDR2 FYNNEI. The CDR3 reads CASSEALNGEQYF. The CDR3 DNA is TGTGCCAGCAGTGAAGCGCTTAATGGCGAGCAGTACTTC.

This clonotype was counted between two and nine times. The rearrangement links TRBV6-2 or TRBV6-3 to TRBJ1-1; D is perhaps TRBD1 (5 bases). V was clipped by 7 bases and J by 0 bases, with 18 bases between them. The CDR3 runs 16 residues. Per the germline V gene, CDR1 is MNHEY and CDR2 is SVGEGT. The CDR3 is CASTHGGRTLNTEAFF. The CDR3 DNA reads TGTGCCAGCACTCACGGGGGTCGCACCTTGAACACTGAAGCTTTCTTT.

CDR3 nucleotide sequence: TGTGCCAGCAGTGCGGGACTCAGCTACGAGCAGTACTTC. It translates to CASSAGLSYEQYF. This rearrangement joins TRBV6-1 to TRBJ2-7, with D perhaps matching TRBD2 (6 bases). Germline CDR1 and CDR2: MNHNS and SASEGT. The germline V and J ends were trimmed by 4 bases and 3 bases, with 10 bases remaining between them. This CDR3 has 13 amino acids.

The V and J genes are TRBV2 and TRBJ2-7; TRBD2 matches 8 bases. The junction had 12 bases not matched to a gene; V was cut back by 7 bases and J by 7 bases. The CDR3 spans 14 residues. CDR1 is SNHLY and CDR2 is FYNNEI in the germline V gene. The CDR3 DNA sequence: TGTGCCAGCATTCGCGCGGGGGGCAACAATGAGCAGTACTTC. Translated: CASIRAGGNNEQYF.

This sequence joins TRBV6-2 or TRBV6-3 and TRBJ2-4; 15 positions match TRBD2. The J call may be in error: the DNA end matches TRBJ2-7 better. The CDR3 has 19 residues. Germline assignment: CDR1 MNHEY and CDR2 SVGEGT. CDR3 in amino acids: CASSSTGLAGGHRTYEQYF. CDR3 DNA: TGTGCCAGCAGTTCCACGGGACTAGCGGGGGGCCACCGAACCTACGAGCAGTACTTC.

The V gene is TRBV20-1, the J gene TRBJ2-4; a weak D match, TRBD1 (7 bases). The J call is doubtful: the DNA matches TRBJ2-5 better. The germline gives CDR1 DFQATT, CDR2 SNEGSKA (reference sequence). The CDR3 runs 12 residues. The CDR3 region has the DNA TGCAGTGCTAGCAGGGGGGAAGAGACCCAGTACTTC. Residues: CSASRGEETQYF.